These 14 T cell receptor beta chains were all obtained from the same sample, sequenced in a study of regulatory T cells in long-lasting Graves disease. Time point given: newly diagnosed GD, antithyroid drugs for less than 3 months. RNA isolated from PBMCs was used to make the TCR library. Sequencing libraries for TCR beta were prepared with iRepertoire HTBI primers and Arm-PCR of CDR3 regions. Using its own MiXCR run on the multiplex PCR reads, TCRdb lists one record per CDR3 protein. Seen here are almost 450,000 distinct CDR3 sequences, about 17% observed once, and the top ten hold around a tenth. Another study also made use of these data, one on T cells in Graves' hyperthyroidism and ophthalmopathy.

The sample here was peripheral blood mononuclear cells (PBMCs), taken at new diagnosis, from a patient treated with antithyroid drugs. Receptors were obtained from a woman aged 30 to 39 with Graves disease.

Only a few counts were recorded for this clonotype. The chain has TRBV7-6 and TRBJ1-2; D is unresolved. The germline V gene encodes CDR1 SGHVS and CDR2 FNYEAQ. There are 13 residues in the CDR3. V was trimmed by 5 bases and J by 5 bases, leaving 12 bases between them. The chain's CDR3 is CASSPRTEYGYTF. The CDR3 DNA follows: TGTGCCAGCAGCCCCCGGACCGAGTATGGCTACACCTTC.

This chain links TRBV19 with TRBJ2-3, with 8 bases that match TRBD2. The germline V gene has CDR1 LNHDA and CDR2 SQIVND (reference sequence). Trimming cost V 2 bases and J 2 bases; bases outside gene matches: 6. The CDR3 covers 16 residues. The CDR3 reads CASSIRTSRNTDTQYF. Here the CDR3 DNA reads TGTGCCAGTAGTATAAGGACTAGCAGAAACACAGATACGCAGTATTTT. The full variable domain, rest sourced from reference TRBV19 and TRBJ2-3, is DGGITQSPKYLFRKEGQNVTLSCEQNLNHDAMYWYRQDPGQGLRLIYYSQIVNDFQKGDIAEGYSVSREKKESFPLTVTSAQKNPTAFYLCASSIRTSRNTDTQYFGPGTRLTVL.

A few counts support this clonotype. The chain recombines TRBV24-1 with TRBJ1-4; no clear D. There are 15 residues in the CDR3. Germline assignment: CDR1 KGHDR and CDR2 SFDVKD. Trimming cost V 1 base and J 3 bases, with 8 bases left between them. The CDR3 protein is CATSDFWVPNEKLFF. CDR3 in DNA: TGTGCCACCAGTGATTTTTGGGTTCCTAATGAAAAACTGTTTTTT.

In its sample, this clonotype was seen many times. The CDR3 DNA reads as TGTGCCAGCAGTCCCCACGTTTCTAGCACAGATACGCAGTATTTT. It encodes CASSPHVSSTDTQYF. V usage is TRBV7-4 and J usage is TRBJ2-3; unclear D gene. V lost 6 bases to trimming and J lost 0 bases, with 13 bases between them. The germline CDR1 and CDR2 sequences are SGHVT and SQSDAQ. The CDR3 length is 15 residues.

This rearrangement joins TRBV6-1 to TRBJ1-1; D unclear. V lost 6 bases to trimming and J lost 9 bases, with 11 bases between them. Germline lookup yields CDR1 MNHNS and CDR2 SASEGT. This CDR3 has 11 residues. The CDR3 loop reads CASRTDMQAFF. The CDR3 DNA follows: TGTGCCAGCAGAACCGACATGCAAGCTTTCTTT.

This clonotype was counted ten times or more. CDR3 in amino acids: CASSTPDRLGETQYF. In DNA form, the CDR3 reads TGTGCCAGCAGCACCCCGGACAGACTCGGAGAGACCCAGTACTTC. The chain couples TRBV28 to TRBJ2-5; perhaps TRBD1 as D (6 bases). V shed 6 bases and J shed 4 bases, with 18 bases lying between them. Looked up from germline, CDR1 is MDHEN and CDR2 is SYDVKM. The CDR3 is made up of 15 amino acids.

There are a few counts of this clonotype. The gene calls are TRBV15 and TRBJ1-5; D is uncertain. With 1 base removed from V and 5 bases from J, the gap between germline ends came to 3 bases. The CDR3 has 12 residues. Germline CDR1 and CDR2: LNHNV and YYDKDF (reference sequence). The CDR3 DNA sequence: TGTGCCACCAGCAGAGGGGATCAGCCCCAGCATTTT. Protein product: CATSRGDQPQHF.

This clonotype was seen a few times. This chain joins TRBV4-1 and TRBJ1-5; perhaps TRBD1 as D (5 bases). The CDR3 has 16 amino acids. V was pared by 1 base and J by 5 bases, with 15 bases between. Per germline, CDR1 MGHRA and CDR2 YSYEKL. Here the CDR3 DNA reads TGCGCCAGCAGCCAAGGCTCCGGGCGGGGGGATCAGCCCCAGCATTTT. Translated: CASSQGSGRGDQPQHF.

A note on this clonotype: It differs at one base from a far larger clone, so likely a read error. V is TRBV11-2 and J is TRBJ2-5; D tentatively reads TRBD1 or TRBD2 (5 bases each). The V gene's germline CDR1 is SGHAT and CDR2 FQNNGV. The CDR3 length is 13 residues. The V end was cut by 7 bases, the J end by 11 bases, with 20 bases between. Here the CDR3 reads CASTSGWGNEQYF. DNA of the CDR3: TGTGCCAGCACCTCGGGTTGGGGGAATGAGCAGTACTTC.

This clonotype appeared many times. The rearrangement joins TRBV7-3 to TRBJ1-1, with TRBD1 as a possible D gene (5 bases). The V end lost 3 bases, the J end lost 2 bases, and 13 bases lay between the germline ends. CDR1 is SGHTA and CDR2 is FQGTGA in the germline V gene. The CDR3 contains 15 residues. This chain's CDR3 is CASSFWGSPNTEAFF. CDR3 nucleotides: TGTGCCAGCAGCTTTTGGGGGTCTCCTAACACTGAAGCTTTCTTT.

In its sample, this clonotype was seen many times. The V and J genes are TRBV7-6 and TRBJ2-1; no firm D call. This CDR3 has 14 residues. From germline, CDR1 is SGHVS and CDR2 FNYEAQ. V lost 5 bases, J lost 8 bases, and 16 bases lay in between. The CDR3 loop is CASSGGITSDEQFF. CDR3 nucleotide sequence: TGTGCCAGCAGCGGTGGGATTACCTCCGATGAGCAGTTCTTC.

This clonotype was picked up many times. This sequence joins TRBV4-3 and TRBJ2-2; D not certain. V gave up 1 base and J gave up 8 bases, with 5 bases separating them. Germline V CDR1 and CDR2: LGHNA, YSLEER. The CDR3 runs to 12 residues. This CDR3 reads CASSQGGGELFF. In DNA form, the CDR3 reads TGCGCCAGCAGCCAAGGGGGAGGGGAGCTGTTTTTT.

This clonotype was counted only a few times. The rearrangement links TRBV2 to TRBJ2-3; 10 bases are a match to TRBD1. Per germline, CDR1 SNHLY and CDR2 FYNNEI. With 3 bases clipped from V and 2 bases from J, the junction kept 5 bases outside the gene matches. The CDR3 extends over 16 amino acids. The CDR3 here is CASSEGTGEYTDTQYF. CDR3 DNA: TGTGCCAGCAGTGAGGGGACAGGGGAATACACAGATACGCAGTATTTT.

With regard to this clonotype: A read error may explain this, as a much larger clone is one base away. The CDR3 does not end in the conserved phenylalanine or tryptophan, so this is likely a read error. V is TRBV28 and J is TRBJ1-2, with D possibly matching TRBD1 (5 bases). Germline CDR1 and CDR2: MDHEN and SYDVKM. This CDR3 spans 15 amino acids. Between the trimmed V and J ends, which lost 7 bases and 0 bases, there was a span of 15 bases. This CDR3 reads CASNPWDDTNYGYTL. CDR3 nucleotide sequence: TGTGCCAGCAACCCTTGGGACGACACTAACTATGGCTACACCCTC.